The entry that follows covers one T cell receptor (beta chain) sequence. Antigen specificity is unknown. This CDR3 is 14 amino acids long. Per the germline V gene, CDR1 is ENHRY and CDR2 is SYGVKD. V was clipped by 4 bases and J by 3 bases, with 9 bases between them. These data originate in a study of T cell responses to AZD1222 COVID-19 vaccine. Study outcomes and limitations: Unmutated variant regions are reportedly targeted by nearly half of spike-specific TCRs. The CD4 TCRs associated with vaccination extended across spike and predominated at 160-218 and 743-854. The donors showed a predominance of white British ancestry and of females, with possible underestimation of clonal diversity.

Some clones are missing from TCRdb's copy, which holds only in-frame ones; the method was immunoSEQ multiplex PCR. The repertoire holds roughly 120,000 clones, with roughly 88% as singletons. The rearrangement links TRBV10-3 to TRBJ2-2; D perhaps matches TRBD1 (5 bases). The TCR sequence derives from an adult in good health. The sequencing used peripheral blood, collected on day 0 of MenACWY control vaccination. CDR3 bases: TGTGCCATCAGTGGGGGCGTACACACCGGGGAGCTGTTTTTT. It encodes CAISGGVHTGELFF.